These T cell receptor beta chains were read from a single sample in a study of T cells in Graves' hyperthyroidism and ophthalmopathy. MiXCR was run by TCRdb on the multiplex PCR reads, yielding one entry per CDR3 protein. This table holds roughly 510,000 distinct CDR3 sequences, 46% found once. Sequencing input: peripheral blood or thyroid tissue (not recorded which). All receptors derive from an adult woman with Graves' disease, either hyperthyroidism or ophthalmopathy (not recorded which). CDR3s include the opening cysteine and the closing phenylalanine or tryptophan. A D gene is named only where the DNA matches it firmly. Size values are once, few and many counts, or a class for expanded clones, and some rows have none.

CDR3aa | CDR3nt | j_gene | abundance | v_gene | d_gene
CSAGQANTGELFF | TGCAGCGCTGGACAGGCGAACACCGGGGAGCTGTTTTTT | TRBJ2-2 | many | TRBV29-1 | TRBD1
CASSYSGDGNQPQHF | TGTGCCAGCAGTTACTCCGGAGATGGAAACCAGCCCCAGCATTTT | TRBJ1-5 | many | TRBV6-5 | .
CASSQMGGPGLNTEAFF | TGTGCCAGCAGCCAAATGGGGGGGCCTGGGTTGAACACTGAAGCTTTCTTT | TRBJ1-1 | many | TRBV7-3 | .
CSAHRDQDTGELFF | TGCAGTGCCCACCGGGACCAAGACACCGGGGAGCTGTTTTTT | TRBJ2-2 | many | TRBV20-1 | .
CASSSVGQGAFLYEQYF | TGTGCCAGCAGCTCCGTTGGACAGGGGGCTTTTCTCTACGAGCAGTACTTC | TRBJ2-7 | few | TRBV13 | TRBD1
CASSLLQPQHF | TGTGCCAGCAGCTTACTTCAGCCCCAGCATTTT | TRBJ1-5 | . | TRBV7-6 | .
CSARVDSYEQYF | TGCAGTGCTAGGGTTGACAGCTACGAGCAGTACTTC | TRBJ2-7 | . | TRBV20-1 | .
CASSEWHSSWPQYF | TGTGCCAGCAGTGAGTGGCACTCCTCCTGGCCGCAGTATTTT | TRBJ2-3 | few | TRBV2 | .
CSAGLPNLYQETQYF | TGCAGTGCTGGACTCCCCAACCTGTACCAAGAGACCCAGTACTTC | TRBJ2-5 | many | TRBV20-1 | .
CSVGGTGQSTEAFF | TGCAGCGTTGGCGGGACAGGGCAGAGCACTGAAGCTTTCTTT | TRBJ1-1 | many | TRBV29-1 | TRBD1
CASSLAMVKNSPLHF | TGTGCCAGCAGCTTAGCGATGGTTAAGAATTCACCCCTCCACTTT | TRBJ1-6 | . | TRBV7-9 | .
CASSNPGPPYGYTF | TGTGCCAGCAGTAACCCGGGGCCACCTTATGGCTACACCTTC | TRBJ1-2 | many | TRBV25-1 | .
CASSPDLDEAFF | TGTGCCAGCAGCCCGGACCTGGATGAAGCTTTCTTT | TRBJ1-1 | . | TRBV11-2 | .
CSAWTGRGETQYF | TGCAGTGCTTGGACAGGGAGGGGAGAGACCCAGTACTTC | TRBJ2-5 | . | TRBV20-1 | .
CASSVGQGNYEQYF | TGTGCCAGCAGCGTAGGACAGGGGAACTACGAGCAGTACTTC | TRBJ2-7 | many | TRBV9 | TRBD1